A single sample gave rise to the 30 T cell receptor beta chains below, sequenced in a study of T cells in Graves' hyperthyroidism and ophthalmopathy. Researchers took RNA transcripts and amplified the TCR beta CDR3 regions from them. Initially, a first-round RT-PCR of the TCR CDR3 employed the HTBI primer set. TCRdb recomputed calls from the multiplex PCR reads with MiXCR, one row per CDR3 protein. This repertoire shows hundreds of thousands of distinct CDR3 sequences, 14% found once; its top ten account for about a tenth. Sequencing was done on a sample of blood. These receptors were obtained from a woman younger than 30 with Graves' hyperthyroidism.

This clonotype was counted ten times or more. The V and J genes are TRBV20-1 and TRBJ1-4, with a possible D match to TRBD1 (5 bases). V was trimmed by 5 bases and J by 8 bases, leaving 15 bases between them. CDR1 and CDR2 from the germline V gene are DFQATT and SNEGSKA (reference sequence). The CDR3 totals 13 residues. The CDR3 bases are TGCAGTGCTGGGGCCATTAATCAGGAAAAACTGTTTTTT. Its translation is CSAGAINQEKLFF.

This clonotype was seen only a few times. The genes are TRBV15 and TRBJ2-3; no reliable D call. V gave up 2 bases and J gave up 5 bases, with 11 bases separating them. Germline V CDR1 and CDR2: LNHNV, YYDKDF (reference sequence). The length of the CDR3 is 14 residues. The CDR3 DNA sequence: TGTGCCACCAGCAGAACGGGTCCTCAAGATACGCAGTATTTT. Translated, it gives CATSRTGPQDTQYF.

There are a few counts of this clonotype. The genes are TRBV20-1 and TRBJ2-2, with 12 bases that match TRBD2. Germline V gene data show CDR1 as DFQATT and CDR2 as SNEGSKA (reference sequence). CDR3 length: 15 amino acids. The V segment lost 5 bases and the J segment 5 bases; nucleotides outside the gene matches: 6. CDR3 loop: CSALPGTSGTGELFF. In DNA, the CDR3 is TGCAGTGCTCTTCCCGGGACTAGCGGGACCGGGGAGCTGTTTTTT.

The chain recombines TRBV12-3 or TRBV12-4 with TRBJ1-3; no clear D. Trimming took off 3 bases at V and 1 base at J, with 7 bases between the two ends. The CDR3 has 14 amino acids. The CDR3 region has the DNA TGTGCCAGCAGTTTTTCTATTTCTGGAAACACCATATATTTT. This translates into CASSFSISGNTIYF.

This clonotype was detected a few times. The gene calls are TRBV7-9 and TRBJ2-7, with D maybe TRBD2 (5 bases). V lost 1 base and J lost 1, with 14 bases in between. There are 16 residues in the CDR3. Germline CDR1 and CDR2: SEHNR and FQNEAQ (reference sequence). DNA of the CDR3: TGTGCCAGCAGCTTAGGGCCCCTAGCTGGTTCCTACGAGCAGTACTTC. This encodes CASSLGPLAGSYEQYF.

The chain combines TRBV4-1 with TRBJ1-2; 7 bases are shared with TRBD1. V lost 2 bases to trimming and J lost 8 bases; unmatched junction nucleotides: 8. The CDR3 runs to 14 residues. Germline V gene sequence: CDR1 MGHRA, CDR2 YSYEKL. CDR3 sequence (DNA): TGCGCCAGCAGCCAACCGGGACAGTTGAAGGGCTACACCTTC. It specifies CASSQPGQLKGYTF.

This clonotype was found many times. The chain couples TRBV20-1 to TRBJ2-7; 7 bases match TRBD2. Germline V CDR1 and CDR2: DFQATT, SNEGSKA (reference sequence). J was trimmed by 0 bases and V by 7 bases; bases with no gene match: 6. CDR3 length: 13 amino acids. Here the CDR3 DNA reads TGCAGTGGGGAGGGCGGGAGCTCCTACGAGCAGTACTTC. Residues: CSGEGGSSYEQYF.

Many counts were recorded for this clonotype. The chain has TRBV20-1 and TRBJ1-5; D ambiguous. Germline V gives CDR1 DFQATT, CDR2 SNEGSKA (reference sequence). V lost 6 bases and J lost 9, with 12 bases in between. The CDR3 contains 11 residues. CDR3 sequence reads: CSAGPQGPQHF. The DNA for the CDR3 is TGCAGTGCCGGGCCACAAGGGCCCCAGCATTTT.

The CDR3 nucleotides are TGTGCCAGCAGCCGTAGCAGCTCTAAGGGTGAAAAACTGTTTTTT. Protein product: CASSRSSSKGEKLFF. V and J are TRBV7-9 and TRBJ1-4; D gene unclear. The CDR3 spans 15 residues. Trimming removed 5 bases at V and 7 bases at J, with 17 bases between. Per germline, CDR1 SEHNR and CDR2 FQNEAQ (reference sequence). Filled out from reference TRBV7-9 and TRBJ1-4, the complete variable domain reads DTGVSQNPRHKITKRGQNVTFRCDPISEHNRLYWYRQTLGQGPEFLTYFQNEAQLEKSRLLSDRFSAERPKGSFSTLEIQRTEQGDSAMYLCASSRSSSKGEKLFFGSGTQLSVL.

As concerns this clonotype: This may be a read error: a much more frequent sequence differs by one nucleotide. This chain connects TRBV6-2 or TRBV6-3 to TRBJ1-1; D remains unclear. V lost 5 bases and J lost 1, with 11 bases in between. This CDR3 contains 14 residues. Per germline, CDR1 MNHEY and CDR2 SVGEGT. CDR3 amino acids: CASSEIRRNTEAFF. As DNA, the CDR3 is TGTGCCAGCAGTGAGATACGACGGAACACTGAAGCTTTCTTT.

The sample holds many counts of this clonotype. The CDR3 region is CASSQDLQSGYTF. CDR3 DNA sequence: TGTGCCAGCAGCCAAGATCTACAGTCCGGCTACACCTTC. V and J are TRBV3-1 and TRBJ1-2; D unresolved. V was shortened by 0 bases and J by 8 bases, with 10 bases between the two germline ends. In germline, CDR1 is LGHDT, CDR2 YNNKEL (reference sequence). The CDR3 has 13 residues.

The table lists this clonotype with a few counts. CDR3 bases: TGCGCCAGCAGCCAAGAAGCGGGAATCGGCTACGAGCAGTACTTC. This encodes CASSQEAGIGYEQYF. This chain links TRBV4-1 with TRBJ2-7, with 7 bases fitting TRBD2. The germline V gene has CDR1 MGHRA and CDR2 YSYEKL. This CDR3 has 15 amino acids. With V trimmed by 0 bases and J by 3 bases, 5 bases remained unmatched.

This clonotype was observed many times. The CDR3 here is CASSFPASYEQYF. The CDR3 DNA is TGTGCCAGCAGCTTCCCAGCGTCCTACGAGCAGTACTTC. The rearrangement uses TRBV7-9 and TRBJ2-7; D is unclear. The CDR3 length is 13 residues. Germline V lookup: CDR1 SEHNR, CDR2 FQNEAQ (reference sequence). V was shortened by 3 bases and J by 1 base, with 7 bases between the two germline ends.

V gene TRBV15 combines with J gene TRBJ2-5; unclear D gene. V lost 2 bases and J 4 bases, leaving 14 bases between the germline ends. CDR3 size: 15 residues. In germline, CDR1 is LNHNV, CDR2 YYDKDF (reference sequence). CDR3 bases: TGTGCCACCAGCAGATCTGGCCGGGCCCGAGAGACCCAGTACTTC. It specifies CATSRSGRARETQYF.

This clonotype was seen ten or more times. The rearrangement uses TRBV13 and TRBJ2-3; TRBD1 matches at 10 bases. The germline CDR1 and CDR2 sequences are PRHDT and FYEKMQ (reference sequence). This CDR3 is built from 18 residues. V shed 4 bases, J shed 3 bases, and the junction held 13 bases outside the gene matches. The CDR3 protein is CASSSPSIRQGATDTQYF. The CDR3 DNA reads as TGTGCCAGCAGCTCCCCCTCAATACGACAGGGGGCAACAGATACGCAGTATTTT.

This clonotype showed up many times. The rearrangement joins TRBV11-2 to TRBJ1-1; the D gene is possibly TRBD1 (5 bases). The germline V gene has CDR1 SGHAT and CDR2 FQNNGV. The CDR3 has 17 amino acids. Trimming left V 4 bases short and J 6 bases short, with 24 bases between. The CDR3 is CASSSGRGRGVDPEAFF. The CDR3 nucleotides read TGTGCCAGCAGCTCTGGACGGGGTCGGGGGGTAGATCCTGAAGCTTTCTTT.

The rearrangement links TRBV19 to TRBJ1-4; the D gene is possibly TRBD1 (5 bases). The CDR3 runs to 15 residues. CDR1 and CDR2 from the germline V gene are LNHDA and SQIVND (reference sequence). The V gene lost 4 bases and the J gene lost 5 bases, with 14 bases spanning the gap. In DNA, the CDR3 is TGTGCCAGTAGTACTGGGACGGATATGAATGAAAAACTGTTTTTT. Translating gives CASSTGTDMNEKLFF.

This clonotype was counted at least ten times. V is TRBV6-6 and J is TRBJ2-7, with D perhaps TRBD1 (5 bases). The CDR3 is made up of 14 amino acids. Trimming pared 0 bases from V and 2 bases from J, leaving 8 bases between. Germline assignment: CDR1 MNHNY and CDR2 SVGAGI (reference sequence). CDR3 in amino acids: CASSYSVGPYEQYF. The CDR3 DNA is TGTGCCAGCAGTTACTCGGTGGGGCCCTACGAGCAGTACTTC.

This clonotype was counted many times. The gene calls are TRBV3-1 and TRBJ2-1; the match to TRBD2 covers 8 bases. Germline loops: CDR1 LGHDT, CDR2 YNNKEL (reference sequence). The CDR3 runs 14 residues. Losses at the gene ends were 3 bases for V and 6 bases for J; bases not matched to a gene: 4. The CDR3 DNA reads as TGTGCCAGCAGCCATTCGACTAGCGTCAATGAGCAGTTCTTC. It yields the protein CASSHSTSVNEQFF.

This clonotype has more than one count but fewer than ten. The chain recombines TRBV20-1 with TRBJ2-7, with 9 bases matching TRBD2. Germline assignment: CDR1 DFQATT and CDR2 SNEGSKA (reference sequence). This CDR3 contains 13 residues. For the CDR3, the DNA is TGCAGCGCCCCGGGACTAGCAGGCTACGAGCAGTACTTC. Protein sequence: CSAPGLAGYEQYF.

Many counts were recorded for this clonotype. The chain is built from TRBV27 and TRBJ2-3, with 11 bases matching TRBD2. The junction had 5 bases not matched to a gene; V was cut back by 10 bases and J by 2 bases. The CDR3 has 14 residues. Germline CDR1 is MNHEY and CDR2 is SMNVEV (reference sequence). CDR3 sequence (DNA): TGTGCCACTCTGACTAGCGGGAACACAGATACGCAGTATTTT. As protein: CATLTSGNTDTQYF.

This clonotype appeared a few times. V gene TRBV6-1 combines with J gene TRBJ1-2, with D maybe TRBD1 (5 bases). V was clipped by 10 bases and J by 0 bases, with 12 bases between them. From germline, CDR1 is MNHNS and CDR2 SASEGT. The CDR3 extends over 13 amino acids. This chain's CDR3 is CATQDSSNYGYTF. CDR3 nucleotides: TGTGCCACCCAAGACAGCTCTAACTATGGCTACACCTTC.

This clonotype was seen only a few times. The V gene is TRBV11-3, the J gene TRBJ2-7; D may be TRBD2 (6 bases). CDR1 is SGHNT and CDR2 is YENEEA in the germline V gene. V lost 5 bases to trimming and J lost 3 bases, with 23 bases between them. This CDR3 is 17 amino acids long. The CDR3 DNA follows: TGTGCCAGCAGCCACGGAATGGCGGGACGAACATACTACGAGCAGTACTTC. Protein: CASSHGMAGRTYYEQYF.

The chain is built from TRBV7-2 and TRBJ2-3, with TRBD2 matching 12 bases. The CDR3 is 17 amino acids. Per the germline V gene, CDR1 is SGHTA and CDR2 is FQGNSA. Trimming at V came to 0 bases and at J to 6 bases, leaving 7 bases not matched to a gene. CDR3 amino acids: CASSLALAGGPRDTQYF. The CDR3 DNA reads TGTGCCAGCAGCTTAGCCCTAGCGGGAGGGCCGAGGGATACGCAGTATTTT.

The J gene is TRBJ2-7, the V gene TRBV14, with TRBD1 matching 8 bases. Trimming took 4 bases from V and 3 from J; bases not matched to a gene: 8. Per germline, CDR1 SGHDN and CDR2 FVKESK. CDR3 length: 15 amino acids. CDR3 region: CASSLRTGTFYEQYF. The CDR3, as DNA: TGTGCCAGCAGCCTCCGGACAGGGACCTTCTACGAGCAGTACTTC. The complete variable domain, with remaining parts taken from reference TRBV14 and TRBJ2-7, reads EAGVTQFPSHSVIEKGQTVTLRCDPISGHDNLYWYRRVMGKEIKFLLHFVKESKQDESGMPNNRFLAERTGGTYSTLKVQPAELEDSGVYFCASSLRTGTFYEQYFGPGTRLTVT.

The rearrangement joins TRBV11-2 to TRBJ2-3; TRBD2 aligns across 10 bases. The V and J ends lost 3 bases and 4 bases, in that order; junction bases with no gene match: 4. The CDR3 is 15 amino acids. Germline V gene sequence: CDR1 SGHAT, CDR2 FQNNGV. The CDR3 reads CASSLTSGLPDTQYF. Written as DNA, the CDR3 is TGTGCCAGCAGCTTGACTAGCGGGCTACCAGATACGCAGTATTTT.

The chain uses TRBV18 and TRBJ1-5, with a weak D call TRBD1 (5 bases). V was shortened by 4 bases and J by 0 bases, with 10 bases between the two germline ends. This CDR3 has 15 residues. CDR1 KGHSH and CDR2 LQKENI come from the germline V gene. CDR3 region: CASSQGGDSNQPQHF. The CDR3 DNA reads TGTGCCAGCTCACAGGGAGGGGATAGCAATCAGCCCCAGCATTTT. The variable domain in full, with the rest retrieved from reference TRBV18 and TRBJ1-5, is NAGVMQNPRHLVRRRGQEARLRCSPMKGHSHVYWYRQLPEEGLKFMVYLQKENIIDESGMPKERFSAEFPKEGPSILRIQQVVRGDSAAYFCASSQGGDSNQPQHFGDGTRLSIL.

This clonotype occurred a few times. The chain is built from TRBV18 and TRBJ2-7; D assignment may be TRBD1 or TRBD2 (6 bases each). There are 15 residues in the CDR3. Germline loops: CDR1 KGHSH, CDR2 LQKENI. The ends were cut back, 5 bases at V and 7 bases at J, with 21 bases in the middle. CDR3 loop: CASSSTGRTGEEQYF. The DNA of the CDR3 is TGTGCCAGCTCATCTACAGGGAGGACGGGTGAAGAGCAGTACTTC.

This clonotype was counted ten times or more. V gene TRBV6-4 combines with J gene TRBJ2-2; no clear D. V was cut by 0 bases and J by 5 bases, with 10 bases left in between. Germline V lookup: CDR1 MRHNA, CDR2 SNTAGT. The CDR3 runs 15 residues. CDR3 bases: TGTGCCAGCAGTGACTCGGGCCGAGATACCGGGGAGCTGTTTTTT. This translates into CASSDSGRDTGELFF.

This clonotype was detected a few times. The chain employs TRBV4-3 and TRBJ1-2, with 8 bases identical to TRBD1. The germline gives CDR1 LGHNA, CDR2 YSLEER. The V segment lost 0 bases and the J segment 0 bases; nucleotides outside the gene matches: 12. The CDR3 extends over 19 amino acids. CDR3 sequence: CASSQEAQRDRPSNYGYTF. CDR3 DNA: TGCGCCAGCAGCCAAGAAGCGCAAAGGGACAGGCCTTCTAACTATGGCTACACCTTC.